A selection of T cell receptor beta chains follows, all from one sample in a study of shared clonotypes between healthy human individuals. Measured with immunoSEQ multiplex PCR; TCRdb has only the in-frame clones, and not every one. Among approximately 740,000 clones listed, 92% were seen once. Sequences were obtained from naive CD8+ T cells sorted from blood. These receptors were collected from a man aged 30 to 39 in good health. Both conserved end residues are part of each CDR3. The order of the fields is clone size, D gene, J gene, V gene, CDR3 DNA, CDR3 protein. D genes are given only for firm matches. Clone size is shown for a subset of rows, as once, few, many or a class of expanded clone.

clone_size: .; d_call: TRBD2; j_call: TRBJ2-3; v_call: TRBV4-3; cdr3_nt: TGCGCCAGCAGCCAATTTGCGGGAGGGAGCGCAGATACGCAGTATTTT; cdr3_aa: CASSQFAGGSADTQYF
clone_size: .; d_call: TRBD1; j_call: TRBJ2-7; v_call: TRBV30; cdr3_nt: TGTGCCTGGAAGGCCAGGGGGCGCGGAGAGCAGTACTTC; cdr3_aa: CAWKARGRGEQYF
clone_size: .; d_call: .; j_call: TRBJ2-3; v_call: TRBV7-9; cdr3_nt: TGTGCCAGCAACTTAGGGGACGCCAACACAGATACGCAGTATTTT; cdr3_aa: CASNLGDANTDTQYF
clone_size: .; d_call: TRBD2; j_call: TRBJ2-5; v_call: TRBV7-2; cdr3_nt: TGTGCCAGCAGCTTAAGGACTAGCGGGATCAGAGAGACCCAGTACTTC; cdr3_aa: CASSLRTSGIRETQYF
clone_size: .; d_call: .; j_call: TRBJ2-7; v_call: TRBV27; cdr3_nt: TGTGCCAGCAGTCCTTGGGGGACGTCCACCTACGAGCAGTACTTC; cdr3_aa: CASSPWGTSTYEQYF
clone_size: .; d_call: .; j_call: TRBJ2-7; v_call: TRBV5-1; cdr3_nt: TGCGCCAGCAGCGGTACGAGGGCCGACGAGCAGTACTTC; cdr3_aa: CASSGTRADEQYF
clone_size: .; d_call: .; j_call: TRBJ2-7; v_call: TRBV4-1; cdr3_nt: TGCGCCAGCAGCGACGGGGTATACGAGCAGTACTTC; cdr3_aa: CASSDGVYEQYF
clone_size: .; d_call: TRBD2; j_call: TRBJ2-2; v_call: TRBV10-2; cdr3_nt: TGCGCCAGCAGTTCCGGGACTACGAACACCGGGGAGCTGTTTTTT; cdr3_aa: CASSSGTTNTGELFF
clone_size: .; d_call: .; j_call: TRBJ1-1; v_call: TRBV28; cdr3_nt: TGTGCCAGCAGTTCGGCAGATAGTTTGAACACTGAAGCTTTCTTT; cdr3_aa: CASSSADSLNTEAFF
clone_size: .; d_call: .; j_call: TRBJ2-7; v_call: TRBV5-1; cdr3_nt: TGCGCCAGCAGCTCGAATCTTCTACGGACCATTTTACCTGGGGAGCACGAGCAGTACTTC; cdr3_aa: CASSSNLLRTILPGEHEQYF
clone_size: .; d_call: TRBD2; j_call: TRBJ2-1; v_call: TRBV5-3; cdr3_nt: TGTGCCAGAAGCGGGACTAGCGGGATCCACAATGAGCAGTTCTTC; cdr3_aa: CARSGTSGIHNEQFF
clone_size: .; d_call: TRBD1; j_call: TRBJ2-1; v_call: TRBV11-2; cdr3_nt: TGTGCCAGCAGCCTGTTAGCAGGGGGCTTGTGGAATGAGCAGTTCTTC; cdr3_aa: CASSLLAGGLWNEQFF
clone_size: .; d_call: .; j_call: TRBJ1-1; v_call: TRBV5-6; cdr3_nt: TGTGCCAGCAGCTTGAGGGGTTTCACTGAAGCTTTCTTT; cdr3_aa: CASSLRGFTEAFF
clone_size: .; d_call: .; j_call: TRBJ1-1; v_call: TRBV7-9; cdr3_nt: TGTGCCAGCACCCTAGACCCCGGACCCAGGAACACTGAAGCTTTCTTT; cdr3_aa: CASTLDPGPRNTEAFF
clone_size: .; d_call: TRBD1; j_call: TRBJ2-1; v_call: TRBV7-6; cdr3_nt: TGTGCCAGCAACATCGGACAGGGGGCTACTGAGCAGTTCTTC; cdr3_aa: CASNIGQGATEQFF
clone_size: few; d_call: .; j_call: TRBJ2-7; v_call: TRBV5-4; cdr3_nt: TGTGCCAGCAGCCACCTAACAGGGCCACCCTACGAGCAGTACTTC; cdr3_aa: CASSHLTGPPYEQYF
clone_size: .; d_call: TRBD1; j_call: TRBJ2-1; v_call: TRBV6-5; cdr3_nt: TGTGCCAGCAGTTCTGGACAGGGCTTTATGAATGAGCAGTTCTTC; cdr3_aa: CASSSGQGFMNEQFF
clone_size: .; d_call: .; j_call: TRBJ1-2; v_call: TRBV7-3; cdr3_nt: TGTGCCAGCAGCTCCGACTCCTCAGGGTATGGCTACACCTTC; cdr3_aa: CASSSDSSGYGYTF
clone_size: .; d_call: TRBD2; j_call: TRBJ2-1; v_call: TRBV7-9; cdr3_nt: TGTGCCAGCAGCCCACCTGCGGGAGTAAATGAGCAGTTCTTC; cdr3_aa: CASSPPAGVNEQFF
clone_size: .; d_call: TRBD2; j_call: TRBJ2-1; v_call: TRBV7-6; cdr3_nt: TGTGCCAGCAGCTTGAGCGGGAACTCGTACAATGAGCAGTTCTTC; cdr3_aa: CASSLSGNSYNEQFF
clone_size: .; d_call: .; j_call: TRBJ1-2; v_call: TRBV28; cdr3_nt: TGTGCCAGCAGTTTAATCAGGGAACCCTTGGGCTACACCTTC; cdr3_aa: CASSLIREPLGYTF
clone_size: once; d_call: TRBD1; j_call: TRBJ2-3; v_call: TRBV20-1; cdr3_nt: TGCAGTGTGGGGACAGCAGATACGCAGTATTTT; cdr3_aa: CSVGTADTQYF
clone_size: .; d_call: TRBD1; j_call: TRBJ2-1; v_call: TRBV29-1; cdr3_nt: TGCAGCGTTGAAGGGGGACCGGGACAGGGTTGGAATGAGCAGTTCTTC; cdr3_aa: CSVEGGPGQGWNEQFF
clone_size: .; d_call: .; j_call: TRBJ1-3; v_call: TRBV7-9; cdr3_nt: TGTGCCAGCAGCTTAGCCGCAACTGGAAACACCATATATTTT; cdr3_aa: CASSLAATGNTIYF
clone_size: .; d_call: .; j_call: TRBJ2-7; v_call: TRBV30; cdr3_nt: TGTGCCTGGAGCGCCGGGACCCTTAACTACGAGCAGTACTTC; cdr3_aa: CAWSAGTLNYEQYF
clone_size: .; d_call: .; j_call: TRBJ2-1; v_call: TRBV5-1; cdr3_nt: TGCGCCAGCAGCCACCCGGGGAGGAATGAGCAGTTCTTC; cdr3_aa: CASSHPGRNEQFF
clone_size: .; d_call: TRBD1; j_call: TRBJ2-2; v_call: TRBV4-1; cdr3_nt: TGCGCCAGCAGCCAAGCTCGACAGGGCACCGGGGAGCTGTTTTTT; cdr3_aa: CASSQARQGTGELFF
clone_size: .; d_call: .; j_call: TRBJ2-7; v_call: TRBV27; cdr3_nt: TGTGCCAGCAGTGCTTGGAGGGAGAGCCTCGGCGAGCAGTACTTC; cdr3_aa: CASSAWRESLGEQYF
clone_size: .; d_call: .; j_call: TRBJ1-5; v_call: TRBV27; cdr3_nt: TGTGCCAGCAGACGTGACTCTTATCAGCCCCAGCATTTT; cdr3_aa: CASRRDSYQPQHF
clone_size: .; d_call: .; j_call: TRBJ2-1; v_call: TRBV6-5; cdr3_nt: TGTGCCAGCAGTTACGGACCCGGGGGCGGTGAGCAGTTCTTC; cdr3_aa: CASSYGPGGGEQFF
clone_size: once; d_call: .; j_call: TRBJ1-5; v_call: TRBV28; cdr3_nt: TGTGCCACCCAGGTCGGGGGGCGTGGATATAGCAATCAGCCCCAGCATTTT; cdr3_aa: CATQVGGRGYSNQPQHF
clone_size: .; d_call: .; j_call: TRBJ2-5; v_call: TRBV4-1; cdr3_nt: TGCGCCAGCAGCCAAGATCGAGGGAACCAAGAGACCCAGTACTTC; cdr3_aa: CASSQDRGNQETQYF
clone_size: .; d_call: TRBD1; j_call: TRBJ1-5; v_call: TRBV6-1; cdr3_nt: TGTGCCAGCAGTGATACCCTATGGACAGGATATCAGCCCCAGCATTTT; cdr3_aa: CASSDTLWTGYQPQHF
clone_size: .; d_call: .; j_call: TRBJ1-2; v_call: TRBV6-6; cdr3_nt: TGTGCCAGCAGGGGCAGTGAATATGGCTACACCTTC; cdr3_aa: CASRGSEYGYTF
clone_size: few; d_call: TRBD1; j_call: TRBJ2-7; v_call: TRBV28; cdr3_nt: TGTGCCAGCAGTTGGGGGACAGCCTACGAGCAGTACTTC; cdr3_aa: CASSWGTAYEQYF
clone_size: .; d_call: TRBD2; j_call: TRBJ2-1; v_call: TRBV9; cdr3_nt: TGTGCCAGCAGCGTAGGAGGGACTAGCGGATACAATGAGCAGTTCTTC; cdr3_aa: CASSVGGTSGYNEQFF
clone_size: once; d_call: TRBD1; j_call: TRBJ2-5; v_call: TRBV28; cdr3_nt: TGTGCCAGCAGTCCACTGGGACAGCGGGAGACCCAGTACTTC; cdr3_aa: CASSPLGQRETQYF
clone_size: .; d_call: .; j_call: TRBJ2-5; v_call: TRBV30; cdr3_nt: TGTGCCTGGAGTGTAGGGTTGGAGACCCAGTACTTC; cdr3_aa: CAWSVGLETQYF
clone_size: .; d_call: .; j_call: TRBJ2-1; v_call: TRBV30; cdr3_nt: TGTGCCTGGACGGAATCTTTCGGATTCAGGGACAATGAGCAGTTCTTC; cdr3_aa: CAWTESFGFRDNEQFF
clone_size: .; d_call: TRBD2; j_call: TRBJ2-7; v_call: TRBV7-2; cdr3_nt: TGTGCCAGCAGCCCAGGGACTAGCGTAAGCGAGCAGTACTTC; cdr3_aa: CASSPGTSVSEQYF
clone_size: .; d_call: TRBD2; j_call: TRBJ2-2; v_call: TRBV7-6; cdr3_nt: TGTGCCAGCAGCAGCAAGGCCGGGACTAGCGGCTCTGGGGAGCTGTTTTTT; cdr3_aa: CASSSKAGTSGSGELFF
clone_size: .; d_call: .; j_call: TRBJ1-3; v_call: TRBV16; cdr3_nt: TGTGCCAGCAGCCAATCGTCTGGGGAAGACTCTGGAAACACCATATATTTT; cdr3_aa: CASSQSSGEDSGNTIYF
clone_size: .; d_call: TRBD1; j_call: TRBJ1-1; v_call: TRBV7-9; cdr3_nt: TGTGCCAGCAGCTCCTCCGACAGGGCCCAACTTCCGAACACTGAAGCTTTCTTT; cdr3_aa: CASSSSDRAQLPNTEAFF
clone_size: .; d_call: .; j_call: TRBJ2-1; v_call: TRBV28; cdr3_nt: TGTGCCAGCAGCCCGTGGGCCTCGATCCACCCTCTCAATGAGCAGTTCTTC; cdr3_aa: CASSPWASIHPLNEQFF
clone_size: many; d_call: .; j_call: TRBJ2-2; v_call: TRBV29-1; cdr3_nt: TGCAGCGCCTTGGGCACCGGGGAGCTGTTTTTT; cdr3_aa: CSALGTGELFF
clone_size: .; d_call: .; j_call: TRBJ1-2; v_call: TRBV5-1; cdr3_nt: TGCGCCAGCAGCTTTCTCCCCTCTCAAGGCTACACCTTC; cdr3_aa: CASSFLPSQGYTF
clone_size: .; d_call: .; j_call: TRBJ2-5; v_call: TRBV10-3; cdr3_nt: TGTGCCATCAGTGAGGGAACCCAGGGGTACGAGACCCAGTACTTC; cdr3_aa: CAISEGTQGYETQYF
clone_size: once; d_call: TRBD1; j_call: TRBJ2-3; v_call: TRBV30; cdr3_nt: TGTGCCTGGAGCCTAGGGACAGGGGGTTGGACAGATACGCAGTATTTT; cdr3_aa: CAWSLGTGGWTDTQYF
clone_size: .; d_call: .; j_call: TRBJ2-1; v_call: TRBV5-4; cdr3_nt: TGTGCCAGCAGAAACTACAATGAGCAGTTCTTC; cdr3_aa: CASRNYNEQFF
clone_size: .; d_call: TRBD1; j_call: TRBJ2-3; v_call: TRBV10-3; cdr3_nt: TGTGCCATCAGTCCCGGGGAGAGGGGGCGAGATACGCAGTATTTT; cdr3_aa: CAISPGERGRDTQYF
clone_size: .; d_call: TRBD1; j_call: TRBJ2-1; v_call: TRBV6-4; cdr3_nt: TGTGCCAGCGGACGTCGACAGGGGGATTACAATGAGCAGTTCTTC; cdr3_aa: CASGRRQGDYNEQFF
clone_size: .; d_call: .; j_call: TRBJ2-3; v_call: TRBV7-9; cdr3_nt: TGTGCCAGCAGCCATAGCTGGAGCACAGATACGCAGTATTTT; cdr3_aa: CASSHSWSTDTQYF
clone_size: .; d_call: .; j_call: TRBJ2-1; v_call: TRBV7-6; cdr3_nt: TGTGCCAGCAGCTTAGCGGGGGGCTACAATGAGCAGTTCTTC; cdr3_aa: CASSLAGGYNEQFF
clone_size: once; d_call: .; j_call: TRBJ2-7; v_call: TRBV19; cdr3_nt: TGTGCCAGTAGTTTTACCCCCTCCTCCTACGAGCAGTACTTC; cdr3_aa: CASSFTPSSYEQYF
clone_size: .; d_call: .; j_call: TRBJ2-2; v_call: TRBV18; cdr3_nt: TGTGCCAGCTCACCAACCCCGGGCGAAAAGGCCGGGGAGCTGTTTTTT; cdr3_aa: CASSPTPGEKAGELFF